This T cell receptor (beta chain) was captured by sequencing in a study of T-cell memory formation after mild COVID-19. One entry per CDR3 protein results from TCRdb running MiXCR on the 5' RACE reads. This sample has approximately 210,000 distinct CDR3 sequences, with over 9.5% found just once. Germline V gene sequence: CDR1 SGHVS, CDR2 FNYEAQ. Losses at the gene ends were 5 bases for V and 4 bases for J; bases not matched to a gene: 1. The CDR3 loop spans 12 amino acids. This chain connects TRBV7-6 to TRBJ2-7, with 8 bases identical to TRBD1. This receptor was obtained from a man aged 18 to 30 who had mild COVID-19 (a few samples of this study predate the infection). Cell type and time point are not known. Sequencing was done on a sample of PBMCs or a T cell subset sorted from them (not recorded which). The CDR3: CASSHRGYEQYF. The CDR3 DNA is TGTGCCAGCAGCCACAGGGGGTACGAGCAGTACTTC.